This T cell receptor beta chain comes out of a study of neoadjuvant anti-PD-1 for oral cavity cancer. In the study overall: Most patients had three to four biweekly doses of 3 mg/kg nivolumab before resection. Around day 43, patients without progression received a fourth nivolumab dose before surgery.

CDR1 is SGHTA and CDR2 is FQGNSA in the germline V gene. Trimming removed 6 bases from V and 1 base from J, with 18 bases in between. The CDR3 is 16 residues long. Indicated time point: after neoadjuvant nivolumab, at surgical resection. Survey sequencing of tumors mostly used 4 to 5 ug DNA, two replicates. The data were produced by immunoSEQ multiplex PCR, yet TCRdb's version contains in-frame clones alone and is incomplete. The repertoire includes about 15,000 clones, roughly 40% of them detected once, and roughly 40% sits in the top ten. The source material was tumor tissue, sampled after nivolumab (anti-PD-1) treatment. The origin of this receptor is a person between 40 and 85 years old with oral cavity squamous cell carcinoma. The chain has TRBV7-2 and TRBJ1-1; D remains ambiguous. Here the CDR3 DNA reads TGTGCCAGCAGGGAACATGGCGGCCGGACGAACACTGAAGCTTTCTTT. Its protein product is CASREHGGRTNTEAFF.